A selection of T cell receptor beta chains follows, all from one sample in a study of T-cell reconstitution after alpha-beta-depleted transplantation in children. One entry per CDR3 protein, called by TCRdb with MiXCR from the PCR reads. This sample has 500,000 to 600,000 distinct CDR3 sequences, with about 33% found just once. Specimen: PBMCs from the stem cell graft donor, collected from the stem cell graft. The receptors originated from a human donor who donated a stem cell graft to a child with aplastic anemia. CDR3s include the opening cysteine and the closing phenylalanine or tryptophan. The D gene is left open where the match is weak. Clone size, where shown, is once, few, many, or a class for clones that have expanded.

size	V	D	length	J	CDR3	DNA
few	TRBV5-5	-	15	TRBJ1-2	CASSFGEGIRYGYTF	TGTGCCAGCAGCTTCGGAGAGGGTATAAGATATGGCTACACCTTC
-	TRBV5-6	-	16	TRBJ1-2	CASSLNLDPPDYGYTF	TGTGCCAGCAGCTTGAACCTGGACCCCCCCGACTATGGCTACACCTTC
-	TRBV27	-	14	TRBJ2-5	CASSPPSFGETQYF	TGTGCCAGCAGTCCCCCAAGTTTCGGTGAGACCCAGTACTTC
-	TRBV11-2	-	13	TRBJ2-1	CASSLDRGYEQFF	TGTGCCAGCAGCTTAGATCGCGGATATGAGCAGTTCTTC
few	TRBV15	-	15	TRBJ2-2	CATTMGTTNTGELFF	TGTGCCACCACTATGGGGACAACGAACACCGGGGAGCTGTTTTTT
-	TRBV2	-	14	TRBJ2-7	CASLEAAFPYEQYF	TGTGCCAGCCTAGAGGCGGCGTTCCCCTACGAGCAGTACTTC
few	TRBV11-3	-	18	TRBJ2-3	CASSLSAGALGSTDTQYF	TGTGCCAGCAGCTTGTCAGCGGGCGCTCTAGGTAGCACAGATACGCAGTATTTT
few	TRBV20-1	TRBD1	13	TRBJ1-4	CSASPQGGEKLFF	TGCAGTGCCAGCCCACAGGGGGGTGAAAAACTGTTTTTT
-	TRBV20-1	-	15	TRBJ2-7	CSAISLGGNLYEQYF	TGCAGTGCTATAAGTCTGGGCGGGAACCTATACGAGCAGTACTTC
few	TRBV9	-	14	TRBJ2-5	CASSPTRGQETQYF	TGTGCCAGCAGCCCTACCAGGGGCCAAGAGACCCAGTACTTC
few	TRBV7-2	TRBD2	14	TRBJ2-4	CASSSSSGRSIQYF	TGTGCCAGCAGCTCCTCTAGCGGGAGAAGCATTCAGTACTTC
once	TRBV18	-	14	TRBJ2-4	CASSQLDGKNIQYF	TGTGCCAGCTCACAACTGGACGGGAAAAACATTCAGTACTTC
few	TRBV12-3/TRBV12-4	TRBD1	15	TRBJ1-1	CASSADRGPFWEAFF	TGTGCCAGCAGTGCGGACAGGGGGCCCTTCTGGGAAGCTTTCTTT
-	TRBV28	TRBD1	14	TRBJ1-1	CASSLFGTGGTSRF	TGTGCCAGCAGTTTATTTGGGACAGGGGGCACCTCTCGTTTT
-	TRBV30	-	13	TRBJ1-6	CAWSGTDNSPLHF	TGTGCCTGGAGCGGGACTGACAATTCACCCCTCCACTTT
-	TRBV18	-	13	TRBJ1-1	CASSPEKGTEAFF	TGTGCCAGCTCACCAGAAAAGGGCACTGAAGCTTTCTTT
-	TRBV29-1	-	12	TRBJ1-1	CSVYILGTEAFF	TGCAGCGTTTATATACTAGGGACTGAAGCTTTCTTT
-	TRBV4-2	-	14	TRBJ2-1	CASSQRPGADEQFF	TGTGCCAGCAGCCAACGCCCAGGGGCGGATGAGCAGTTCTTC
-	TRBV5-1	-	14	TRBJ1-1	CASSPGHGNTEAFF	TGCGCCAGCAGCCCGGGACACGGGAACACTGAAGCTTTCTTT
few	TRBV20-1	-	15	TRBJ2-1	CSARPPDGPYNEQFF	TGCAGTGCTAGACCCCCGGACGGCCCTTACAATGAGCAGTTCTTC
few	TRBV18	-	13	TRBJ1-2	CASSPGGNHGYTF	TGTGCCAGCTCACCGGGAGGGAATCATGGCTACACCTTC
few	TRBV11-2	TRBD1	14	TRBJ1-2	CASSQGTGGYGYTF	TGTGCCAGCAGCCAGGGGACAGGGGGCTATGGCTACACCTTC
-	TRBV18	TRBD1	16	TRBJ1-4	CASSPPETGGYEKLFF	TGTGCCAGCTCACCGCCCGAGACAGGGGGCTATGAAAAACTGTTTTTT
-	TRBV5-1	-	13	TRBJ2-3	CASSLAGEDTQYF	TGCGCCAGCAGCTTGGCCGGGGAAGATACGCAGTATTTT
-	TRBV5-1	-	17	TRBJ2-6	CASSLVARGAGANVLTF	TGCGCCAGCAGCTTGGTGGCCCGAGGGGCTGGGGCCAACGTCCTGACTTTC
few	TRBV15	-	18	TRBJ1-2	CATSRDQRGRRANYGYTF	TGTGCCACCAGCAGAGATCAGAGAGGGAGAAGGGCTAACTATGGCTACACCTTC
-	TRBV20-1	TRBD2	17	TRBJ2-6	CSANTGTRISGANVLTF	TGCAGTGCGAATACCGGGACTAGGATCTCTGGGGCCAACGTCCTGACTTTC
-	TRBV6-1	TRBD1	19	TRBJ2-6	CASSGQRDRGLAGANVLTF	TGTGCCAGCAGTGGACAGCGGGACAGGGGGCTGGCTGGGGCCAACGTCCTGACTTTC
-	TRBV29-1	-	12	TRBJ2-7	CSVETGSYEQYF	TGCAGCGTTGAGACAGGTTCCTACGAGCAGTACTTC
few	TRBV11-2	TRBD1	14	TRBJ2-4	CASSQRQGKNIQYF	TGTGCCAGCAGCCAGAGACAGGGTAAAAACATTCAGTACTTC
-	TRBV6-5	-	13	TRBJ1-1	CASSYPGTTEAFF	TGTGCCAGCAGTTACCCCGGAACCACTGAAGCTTTCTTT
-	TRBV30	TRBD1	13	TRBJ1-2	CAWKKQGAGGYTF	TGTGCCTGGAAGAAACAGGGGGCTGGTGGCTACACCTTC
few	TRBV5-1	-	16	TRBJ2-2	CASSLITARNTGELFF	TGCGCCAGCAGCTTGATAACAGCGCGGAACACCGGGGAGCTGTTTTTT
-	TRBV12-3/TRBV12-4	-	15	TRBJ2-1	CASSLQDSFYNEQFF	TGTGCCAGCAGTTTACAGGACAGCTTCTACAATGAGCAGTTCTTC
-	TRBV5-1	-	15	TRBJ1-6	CASSQQGGGNSPLHF	TGCGCCAGCAGCCAACAGGGAGGAGGAAATTCACCCCTCCACTTT
few	TRBV7-7	-	16	TRBJ1-4	CASSPGSSATNEKLFF	TGTGCCAGCAGCCCCGGGTCTTCTGCAACTAATGAAAAACTGTTTTTT
-	TRBV7-9	TRBD2	14	TRBJ2-1	CASNGGGRVNEQFF	TGTGCCAGCAATGGCGGCGGGAGGGTGAATGAGCAGTTCTTC
-	TRBV10-3	-	15	TRBJ1-1	CAISDPGVLNTEAFF	TGTGCCATCAGTGACCCAGGGGTGCTTAACACTGAAGCTTTCTTT
few	TRBV29-1	TRBD1	13	TRBJ2-1	CSVDGQGSNEQFF	TGCAGCGTAGATGGACAGGGCTCCAATGAGCAGTTCTTC
-	TRBV6-2/TRBV6-3	-	12	TRBJ2-1	CASSYVSNEQFF	TGTGCCAGCAGTTACGTCAGCAATGAGCAGTTCTTC
once	TRBV20-1	-	11	TRBJ1-2	CSASLGDGYTF	TGCAGTGCTAGTCTGGGCGATGGCTACACCTTC
-	TRBV20-1	-	14	TRBJ1-2	CSARDLKSNYGYTF	TGCAGTGCTAGAGATCTCAAGTCTAACTATGGCTACACCTTC
-	TRBV29-1	-	15	TRBJ2-1	CSVWGDGSSYNEQFF	TGCAGCGTTTGGGGGGACGGAAGCTCCTACAATGAGCAGTTCTTC
few	TRBV6-1	-	15	TRBJ1-5	CASSEGNSPFQPQHF	TGTGCCAGCAGTGAGGGGAACAGCCCTTTTCAGCCCCAGCATTTT
-	TRBV5-1	-	13	TRBJ1-2	CASTLGHPGGYTF	TGCGCCAGCACCCTGGGGCACCCCGGCGGCTACACCTTC
few	TRBV24-1	-	16	TRBJ2-1	CATSDLEESNLGEQFF	TGTGCCACCAGTGATTTGGAGGAATCGAATCTCGGTGAGCAGTTCTTC
-	TRBV5-5	-	16	TRBJ2-2	CASSLSAKTDTGELFF	TGTGCCAGCAGCTTGTCCGCCAAGACAGACACCGGGGAGCTGTTTTTT
-	TRBV18	TRBD2	16	TRBJ2-3	CASSHPGLEITDTQYF	TGTGCCAGCTCACACCCCGGACTAGAGATTACAGATACGCAGTATTTT
few	TRBV25-1	TRBD2	15	TRBJ2-7	CASSEYSSGNYEQYF	TGTGCCAGCAGTGAATATTCGAGCGGGAACTACGAGCAGTACTTC
-	TRBV20-1	-	14	TRBJ1-2	CSATPSTPYYGYTF	TGCAGTGCTACCCCATCGACCCCCTACTATGGCTACACCTTC
few	TRBV7-9	-	14	TRBJ1-6	CASSPPLPASPLHF	TGTGCCAGCAGCCCTCCCTTGCCTGCCTCACCCCTCCACTTT